The 5 T cell receptor beta chains listed next were all sequenced from one sample in a study of shared clonotypes between healthy human individuals. The repertoire was sequenced with immunoSEQ multiplex PCR; TCRdb's copy has only in-frame clones and lacks some. The sample holds just over 2,000,000 clones, 95% seen once. The sequencing sample was made of naive CD4+ T cells sorted from blood. Subset meaning: CD45RA+ positively selected. The receptor source for this set is a man aged 18 to 30 in good health.

The chain carries TRBV11-2 and TRBJ1-5; 9 bases match TRBD1. The CDR3 runs to 15 residues. The germline V gene encodes CDR1 SGHAT and CDR2 FQNNGV. With 5 bases clipped from V and 6 bases from J, the junction kept 8 bases outside the gene matches. For the CDR3, the DNA is TGTGCCAGCAGCATGGGACAGGGCATGGTTCAGCCCCAGCATTTT. Its protein product is CASSMGQGMVQPQHF.

The rearrangement joins TRBV6-1 to TRBJ1-6, with 8 bases matching TRBD1. CDR1 is MNHNS, CDR2 SASEGT, per germline. The CDR3 spans 15 residues. With 7 bases clipped from V and 9 bases from J, the junction kept 11 bases outside the gene matches. The CDR3 sequence is CASTGPGTGGSPLHF. The CDR3 bases are TGTGCCAGCACCGGACCTGGGACAGGAGGTTCACCCCTCCACTTT.

The V and J genes are TRBV20-1 and TRBJ1-6; D is unclear. The V gene's germline CDR1 is DFQATT and CDR2 SNEGSKA (reference sequence). The CDR3 is 11 amino acids. The V end was cut by 1 base, the J end by 9 bases, with 4 bases between. The CDR3 DNA is TGCAGTGCTAGAGGACTTTCACCCCTCCACTTT. It specifies CSARGLSPLHF.

Regarding this clone: Other nucleotide sequences from this sample produce the same CDR3. The chain carries TRBV2 and TRBJ1-1, with a possible D match to TRBD1 (6 bases). CDR1 is SNHLY, CDR2 FYNNEI, per germline. The length of the CDR3 is 12 residues. V was cut by 4 bases and J by 5 bases, with 8 bases left in between. DNA for the CDR3: TGTGCCAGCAGTGTCAGGGGAACTGAAGCTTTCTTT. Translated: CASSVRGTEAFF.

A single count supports this clone. V is TRBV28 and J is TRBJ1-2; D is unresolved. V lost 6 bases and J 7 bases, leaving 18 bases between the germline ends. Germline V gives CDR1 MDHEN, CDR2 SYDVKM. The CDR3 contains 14 residues. CDR3 nucleotides: TGTGCCAGCAGCCGCCCGCCGACTTTAGGTGGCTACACCTTC. It codes for CASSRPPTLGGYTF.